Each of the 20 T cell receptor beta chains below was sequenced from the same sample in a study of T cells in Graves' hyperthyroidism and ophthalmopathy. Amplification yielded TCR beta CDR3 regions, with RNA transcripts as the source. HTBI primers were used for first-round RT-PCR of the TCR CDR3. One entry per CDR3 protein, called by TCRdb with MiXCR from the multiplex PCR reads. The table has 35,000 or so distinct CDR3 sequences, around 56% seen once; the top ten hold roughly 15%. The specimen sequenced was blood. The receptors were sampled from a man between 35 and 55 years old with Graves' ophthalmopathy.

Ten or more counts support this clonotype. V and J are TRBV12-3 or TRBV12-4 and TRBJ1-4; D uncertain. The CDR3 spans 12 residues. Trimming pared 3 bases from V and 8 bases from J, leaving 7 bases between. Here the CDR3 DNA reads TGTGCCAGCAGTTTTGGGAAGGAAAAACTGTTTTTT. Translation gives CASSFGKEKLFF.

The chain combines TRBV9 with TRBJ1-2, with 7 bases matching TRBD1. Germline CDR1 SGDLS, CDR2 YYNGEE. There are 15 residues in the CDR3. Trimming took 1 base from V and 8 from J; bases not matched to a gene: 11. In DNA, the CDR3 is TGTGCCAGCAGCGTATATGCCGGGGACAGCTCCGGCTACACCTTC. It is translated as CASSVYAGDSSGYTF.

The chain carries TRBV6-1 and TRBJ2-2; D is perhaps TRBD2 (6 bases). Germline CDR1 and CDR2: MNHNS and SASEGT. Between the trimmed V and J ends, which lost 7 bases and 8 bases, there was a span of 11 bases. This CDR3 has 12 residues. Here the CDR3 reads CASMREAGELFF. CDR3 in DNA: TGTGCCAGCATGAGGGAGGCTGGGGAGCTGTTTTTT.

This rearrangement joins TRBV2 to TRBJ2-3, with 8 nucleotides matching TRBD2. This CDR3 comprises 12 residues. V lost 1 base, J lost 15 bases, and 6 bases stayed unmatched. CDR1 and CDR2 from the germline V gene are SNHLY and FYNNEI. CDR3 DNA: TGTGCCAGCAGTGAAGGCGGGAGGACGGAATATTTT. It codes for CASSEGGRTEYF.

J is TRBJ2-3 and V is TRBV6-1, with D possibly matching TRBD1 (6 bases). The length of the CDR3 is 13 residues. V dropped 6 bases and J dropped 5 bases, with 12 bases sitting between them. Germline CDR1 reads MNHNS; CDR2 reads SASEGT. The CDR3 is CASRGAHEDTQYF. CDR3 nucleotides: TGTGCCAGCAGGGGGGCACATGAAGATACGCAGTATTTT.

A word on this clonotype: The final CDR3 position lacks the conserved phenylalanine or tryptophan, pointing to a likely read error. Because the CDR3's place on the DNA is in doubt, the DNA is left out and the CDR3 is given as listed by TCRdb. The chain has TRBV5-6 and TRBJ2-7. The CDR3 is 13 residues long, ends included. Germline CDR1 is SGHDT and CDR2 is YYEEEE. CDR3 loop: CASSLVSSYEQCL.

This chain connects TRBV6-6 to TRBJ2-1, with a tentative D call TRBD1 (5 bases). This CDR3 has 14 residues. In germline, CDR1 is MNHNY, CDR2 SVGAGI (reference sequence). V was cut by 5 bases and J by 9 bases, with 17 bases left in between. The CDR3 spells CASSRGHLNTEQFF. The CDR3 DNA is TGTGCCAGCAGTAGAGGACACCTGAACACTGAGCAGTTCTTC.

This clonotype was counted a few times. V usage is TRBV18 and J usage is TRBJ1-4; no definite D call. CDR3 length: 17 amino acids. Deletions cut 1 base from V and 0 bases from J, with 12 bases between. Germline assignment: CDR1 KGHSH and CDR2 LQKENI. CDR3 sequence (DNA): TGTGCCAGCTCACCACTGGGTCTCTCAGCAACTAATGAAAAACTGTTTTTT. Encoded protein: CASSPLGLSATNEKLFF.

For this clonotype: Germline is not matched at one junction end, which may reflect a read error. This chain links TRBV7-9 with TRBJ2-1; a weak D match, TRBD2 (6 bases). The CDR3 sequence is 11 residues long. Germline CDR1 SEHNR, CDR2 FQNEAQ (reference sequence). CDR3 residues: CASSPGLFLIF. The CDR3, as DNA: TGTGCCAGCAGCCCGGGACTCTTCTTGATCTTC.

This chain joins TRBV20-1 and TRBJ2-7; D unclear. This CDR3 has 12 amino acids. CDR1 is DFQATT and CDR2 is SNEGSKA in the germline V gene (reference sequence). The ends were cut back, 0 bases at V and 3 bases at J, with 6 bases in the middle. CDR3: CSARDGNYEQYF. The CDR3 DNA sequence: TGCAGTGCTAGAGATGGAAACTACGAGCAGTACTTC.

V and J are TRBV5-5 and TRBJ2-3, with 11 positions matching TRBD2. The CDR3 has 14 amino acids. J was trimmed by 5 bases and V by 4 bases; bases with no gene match: 3. Germline-derived CDR1 and CDR2 are SGHKS and YYEKEE (reference sequence). The CDR3: CASSIGLAGDTQYF. The CDR3 DNA is TGTGCCAGCAGCATTGGACTAGCGGGAGATACGCAGTATTTT.

The chain recombines TRBV2 with TRBJ2-5; no definite D call. The V end lost 4 bases, the J end lost 1 base, and 7 bases lay between the germline ends. Germline V lookup: CDR1 SNHLY, CDR2 FYNNEI. The CDR3 loop spans 13 amino acids. The CDR3 coding sequence is TGTGCCAGCAGTGGGGAACGCCAAGAGACCCAGTACTTC. This translates into CASSGERQETQYF.

This clonotype showed up just once. Germline and junction disagree at one end, which may indicate a read error. This chain joins TRBV20-1 and TRBJ1-1; no definite D call. The germline V gene has CDR1 DFQATT and CDR2 SNEGSKA (reference sequence). This CDR3 has 10 amino acids. The CDR3 loop reads CSARNAEAFF. The CDR3 nucleotides read TGCAGTGCTAGGAACGCTGAAGCTTTCTTT.

The V and J genes are TRBV7-2 and TRBJ2-5; weak D call: TRBD1 (6 bases). CDR1 and CDR2 from the germline V gene are SGHTA and FQGNSA. The CDR3 sequence is 14 residues long. V was cut by 5 bases and J by 3 bases, with 13 bases left in between. CDR3 residues: CASSPRAGEETQYF. The CDR3 DNA reads TGTGCCAGCAGCCCGAGGGCAGGGGAAGAGACCCAGTACTTC. Together with reference TRBV7-2 and TRBJ2-5, the CDR3 gives the full variable domain: GAGVSQSPSNKVTEKGKDVELRCDPISGHTALYWYRQSLGQGLEFLIYFQGNSAPDKSGLPSDRFSAERTGGSVSTLTIQRTQQEDSAVYLCASSPRAGEETQYFGPGTRLLVL.

In the case of this clonotype: This may arise from a read error, as a much more abundant clone is one base away. This chain links TRBV3-1 with TRBJ2-1; D is unclear. The CDR3 loop spans 15 amino acids. Trimming took off 2 bases at V and 5 bases at J, with 13 bases between the two ends. Germline CDR1 reads LGHDT; CDR2 reads YNNKEL (reference sequence). This chain's CDR3 is CASSQWNSINNEQFF. The CDR3 DNA reads as TGTGCCAGCAGCCAATGGAACTCAATAAACAATGAGCAGTTCTTC.

This clonotype was seen once. This may arise from a read error, as a much more abundant clone is one base away. V usage is TRBV20-1 and J usage is TRBJ2-5, with 13 bases that match TRBD2. Germline lookup yields CDR1 DFQATT and CDR2 SNEGSKA (reference sequence). The CDR3 extends over 17 amino acids. DNA of the CDR3: TGCAGTGCTAGAGATTTGATGGGACTAGCGGGGCGAGAGGCCCAGTACTTC. Its translation is CSARDLMGLAGREAQYF.

The chain combines TRBV7-8 with TRBJ2-1; 11 nucleotides match TRBD2. The V gene's germline CDR1 is SGHVS and CDR2 FQNEAQ. This CDR3 is built from 15 residues. With 1 base clipped from V and 8 bases from J, the junction kept 4 bases outside the gene matches. CDR3 sequence: CASSLGLAGGHEQFF. For the CDR3, the DNA is TGTGCCAGCAGCTTAGGTCTAGCGGGAGGCCATGAGCAGTTCTTC.

CDR3 nucleotide sequence: TGTGCCAGCAGACCCCAGCATTTT. It specifies CASRPQHF. This chain connects TRBV6-5 to TRBJ1-5; D gene unclear. The CDR3 totals 8 residues. With 6 bases removed from V and 10 bases from J, the gap between germline ends came to 1 base. From germline, CDR1 is MNHEY and CDR2 SVGAGI.

This clonotype ranks as medium-sized. This chain connects TRBV20-1 to TRBJ1-2; no definite D call. Germline V gives CDR1 DFQATT, CDR2 SNEGSKA (reference sequence). The CDR3 is 11 residues long. The V gene lost 2 bases and the J gene lost 6 bases, with 7 bases spanning the gap. The CDR3 bases are TGCAGTGCTAGACATTTAAATGGCTACACCTTC. It yields the protein CSARHLNGYTF.

The table lists this clonotype with many counts. The V and J genes are TRBV19 and TRBJ1-5; D is perhaps TRBD1 (5 bases). Between the trimmed V and J ends, which lost 5 bases and 6 bases, there was a span of 11 bases. The CDR3 extends over 13 amino acids. Per germline, CDR1 LNHDA and CDR2 SQIVND (reference sequence). For the CDR3, the DNA is TGTGCCAGTAGTGGTGGGGCGATTCAGCCCCAGCATTTT. Protein sequence: CASSGGAIQPQHF.